The following is a T cell receptor (beta chain) sequence with its context. This record belongs to a study of CD8 T cells in Susac syndrome. Trimming cost V 5 bases and J 1 base; bases outside gene matches: 4. This CDR3 comprises 14 residues. It was negative isolation that provided the CD8+ and CD4+ T cells, whereas TEMRA cells were enriched by FACS. Random hexamers served to reverse transcribe about 0.45 to 1 ug RNA. The immunoSEQ assay covered 54 Vbeta and 13 Jbeta segments for CDR3. Using its own MiXCR run on the immunoSEQ multiplex PCR reads, TCRdb lists one record per CDR3 protein. Among about 150,000 distinct CDR3 sequences, 95% were seen once, and the ten largest hold around 0.15%.

This sequence was found in a human donor with multiple sclerosis. Sequenced input: CD8+ T cells from PBMCs. The rearrangement uses TRBV23-1 and TRBJ2-5, with TRBD1 matching over 7 bases. Being an ORF, TRBV23-1 has a function that is uncertain. CDR3 DNA: TGCGCCAGCAGTAGACAGGGACCCCAAGAGACCCAGTACTTC. Protein: CASSRQGPQETQYF.